Below, 6 T cell receptor beta chains from the same sample are listed, as sequenced in a study of blood T cell repertoires in COVID-19. Profiled with immunoSEQ multiplex PCR; TCRdb holds only in-frame clones, not every one. The top ten clones hold more than 5% of a sample with about 140,000 clones, around 84% of them seen once. The specimen was peripheral blood. The origin of the receptors is a human donor in a cohort sampled during active COVID-19.

This rearrangement joins TRBV28 to TRBJ1-5; unclear D gene. The V gene lost 3 bases and the J gene lost 7 bases, with 10 bases spanning the gap. CDR1 is MDHEN, CDR2 SYDVKM, per germline. This CDR3 has 13 residues. The CDR3, as DNA: TGTGCCAGCAGTTTTCTGAGGGAGCAGCCCCAGCATTTT. Amino acid sequence: CASSFLREQPQHF.

The chain couples TRBV27 to TRBJ1-1; D possibly corresponds to TRBD1 (6 bases). The V and J ends lost 4 bases and 1 base respectively, with 7 bases between them. Looked up from germline, CDR1 is MNHEY and CDR2 is SMNVEV (reference sequence). The CDR3 length is 13 residues. The CDR3 region is CASSYRANTEAFF. The CDR3 DNA follows: TGTGCCAGCAGTTACAGGGCGAACACTGAAGCTTTCTTT.

In this sample, this clone turned up once. This sequence joins TRBV9 and TRBJ2-7; tentatively, D is TRBD1 (6 bases). CDR3 length: 13 residues. Germline lookup yields CDR1 SGDLS and CDR2 YYNGEE. V was cut by 3 bases and J by 0 bases, with 7 bases left in between. The CDR3 DNA reads TGTGCCAGCAGCGAGGGACACTCCTACGAGCAGTACTTC. Its protein is CASSEGHSYEQYF.

This chain joins TRBV30 and TRBJ1-5; the D gene is possibly TRBD1 (5 bases). From germline, CDR1 is GTSNPN and CDR2 SVGIG (reference sequence). The CDR3 consists of 15 residues. V lost 0 bases and J 3 bases, leaving 12 bases between the germline ends. CDR3 in DNA: TGTGCCTGGAGTGTACGGGGGGTCCTCAATCAGCCCCAGCATTTT. Its translation is CAWSVRGVLNQPQHF.

J is TRBJ2-4 and V is TRBV27; TRBD2 matches at 15 bases. Germline V gene lookup returns CDR1 MNHEY and CDR2 SMNVEV (reference sequence). CDR3 size: 19 residues. Trimming took 3 bases from V and 4 from J; bases not matched to a gene: 10. As DNA, the CDR3 is TGTGCCAGCAGTTTTCCAGTCCCGGGACTAGCGGGAGGTAAAAACATTCAGTACTTC. It translates to CASSFPVPGLAGGKNIQYF.

The chain couples TRBV6-4 to TRBJ1-4; D remains unclear. Germline V lookup: CDR1 MRHNA, CDR2 SNTAGT. Trimming took 4 bases from V and 4 from J, leaving 16 bases between them. The CDR3 length is 16 residues. CDR3 sequence reads: CASSGPPRGLNEKLFF. The CDR3, as DNA: TGTGCCAGCAGTGGACCCCCTCGAGGGCTTAATGAAAAACTGTTTTTT.